The 24 T cell receptor beta chains below all came from one sample that was sequenced in a study of blood T cell repertoires in COVID-19. TCRdb keeps only in-frame clones here, not all; method: immunoSEQ multiplex PCR. The sample holds over 250,000 clones, around 90% seen once. The sequenced material came from peripheral blood. The receptors originated from a man aged 45-60 years with acute or convalescent COVID-19.

This chain uses TRBV7-9 with TRBJ2-7; 10 positions match TRBD1. From germline, CDR1 is SEHNR and CDR2 FQNEAQ (reference sequence). Trimming took 5 bases from V and 6 from J; bases not matched to a gene: 13. CDR3 length: 16 residues. CDR3 in amino acids: CASSGPGQGFPGEQYF. As DNA, the CDR3 is TGTGCCAGCAGCGGACCGGGACAGGGGTTTCCTGGCGAGCAGTACTTC. Using reference TRBV7-9 and TRBJ2-7 for the parts outside the CDR3, the full variable domain is DTGVSQNPRHKITKRGQNVTFRCDPISEHNRLYWYRQTLGQGPEFLTYFQNEAQLEKSRLLSDRFSAERPKGSFSTLEIQRTEQGDSAMYLCASSGPGQGFPGEQYFGPGTRLTVT.

V and J are TRBV11-3 and TRBJ2-2, with 7 bases fitting TRBD1. The CDR3 spans 15 residues. The V and J ends lost 5 bases and 2 bases, in that order; junction bases with no gene match: 5. Germline lookup yields CDR1 SGHNT and CDR2 YENEEA. This CDR3 is CASSPGTANTGELFF. As DNA, the CDR3 is TGTGCCAGCAGCCCCGGGACAGCTAACACCGGGGAGCTGTTTTTT.

The chain has TRBV7-3 and TRBJ2-1; 9 positions match TRBD2. Germline V gene data show CDR1 as SGHTA and CDR2 as FQGTGA. Unmatched junction bases numbered 0, after V lost 1 base and J lost 2 bases. The CDR3 length is 15 residues. This CDR3 reads CASSLKRGAYNEQFF. CDR3 bases: TGTGCCAGCAGCTTAAAGCGGGGGGCCTACAATGAGCAGTTCTTC. Using reference TRBV7-3 and TRBJ2-1 for the parts outside the CDR3, the full variable domain is GAGVSQTPSNKVTEKGKYVELRCDPISGHTALYWYRQSLGQGPEFLIYFQGTGAADDSGLPNDRFFAVRPEGSVSTLKIQRTERGDSAVYLCASSLKRGAYNEQFFGPGTRLTVL.

Here the CDR3 DNA reads TGTGCCAGTAGACGGGACTACAACCAAGAGACCCAGTACTTC. It translates to CASRRDYNQETQYF. This rearrangement joins TRBV19 to TRBJ2-5; the match to TRBD2 covers 7 bases. The CDR3 has 14 amino acids. Looked up from germline, CDR1 is LNHDA and CDR2 is SQIVND (reference sequence). The junction had 4 bases not matched to a gene; V was cut back by 6 bases and J by 0 bases.

This chain joins TRBV11-2 and TRBJ2-7; possible D gene TRBD1, 5 bases. The CDR3 consists of 12 residues. Germline CDR1 SGHAT, CDR2 FQNNGV. Between the trimmed V and J ends, which lost 6 bases and 5 bases, there was a span of 11 bases. CDR3 nucleotide sequence: TGTGCCAGCAGTTGGACCAGGGACGAGCAGTACTTC. Translating it yields CASSWTRDEQYF.

The V gene is TRBV3-1 (or the pseudogene TRBV3-2), the J gene TRBJ2-2, with D maybe TRBD2 (5 bases). The germline V gene has CDR1 LGHDT and CDR2 YNNKEL (reference sequence). Deletions cut 4 bases from V and 5 bases from J, with 17 bases between. The CDR3 covers 16 residues. In DNA, the CDR3 is TGTGCCAGCAGCCCCCGATGGGTCGGGGAAACCGGGGAGCTGTTTTTT. This gives the protein CASSPRWVGETGELFF.

The J gene is TRBJ1-2, the V gene TRBV12-3 or TRBV12-4; TRBD1 aligns across 7 bases. This CDR3 has 13 amino acids. Trimming took 6 bases from V and 11 from J; bases not matched to a gene: 12. The CDR3 reads CASSPTGAAGYTF. Here the CDR3 DNA reads TGTGCCAGCAGCCCCACAGGGGCCGCAGGTTACACCTTC.

The chain uses TRBV3-1 (or the pseudogene TRBV3-2) and TRBJ2-3; TRBD2 matches at 10 bases. The V and J ends lost 3 bases and 10 bases, in that order; junction bases with no gene match: 10. This CDR3 comprises 15 residues. In germline, CDR1 is LGHDT, CDR2 YNNKEL (reference sequence). CDR3 residues: CASSQASGGAVAQYF. The CDR3 bases are TGTGCCAGCAGCCAGGCAAGCGGGGGGGCAGTAGCGCAGTATTTT.

The chain employs TRBV10-2 and TRBJ1-1; no reliable D call. V lost 0 bases, J lost 6 bases, and 5 bases lay in between. The CDR3 sequence is 12 residues long. Per the germline V gene, CDR1 is WSHSY and CDR2 is SAAADI. The CDR3 DNA reads TGCGCCAGCAGTGAGTCGGCAGCTGAAGCTTTCTTT. Its protein product is CASSESAAEAFF.

V is TRBV15 and J is TRBJ2-1, with D perhaps TRBD1 (6 bases). Trimming removed 4 bases at V and 4 bases at J, with 14 bases between. The CDR3 totals 15 residues. Germline V gives CDR1 LNHNV, CDR2 YYDKDF (reference sequence). CDR3 residues: CATSKGETVYNEQFF. For the CDR3, the DNA is TGTGCCACCAGCAAGGGGGAGACCGTTTACAATGAGCAGTTCTTC.

This sequence joins TRBV5-8 and TRBJ2-4; TRBD2 matches at 12 bases. The CDR3 is 19 amino acids. The germline V gene has CDR1 SGHTS and CDR2 YDEGEE. Losses at the gene ends were 4 bases for V and 1 base for J; bases not matched to a gene: 12. CDR3 nucleotides: TGTGCCAGCAGCCTAAACCCCACTAGCGGGGGGTGGGCCAAAAACATTCAGTACTTC. This sequence encodes CASSLNPTSGGWAKNIQYF.

This CDR3 reads CASSLGGVNQPQHF. The CDR3 DNA reads TGTGCCAGCAGCTTAGGGGGCGTCAATCAGCCCCAGCATTTT. The V gene is TRBV11-2, the J gene TRBJ1-5, with a possible D match to TRBD1 (5 bases). CDR3 length: 14 residues. V lost 1 base, J lost 3 bases, and 7 bases lay in between. Germline V gives CDR1 SGHAT, CDR2 FQNNGV.

The rearrangement links TRBV19 to TRBJ2-2; TRBD1 is a possible D gene (6 bases). This CDR3 has 15 residues. CDR1 LNHDA and CDR2 SQIVND come from the germline V gene (reference sequence). V lost 6 bases to trimming and J lost 5 bases, with 16 bases between them. CDR3 sequence: CASRGTLDGTGELFF. In DNA, the CDR3 is TGTGCCAGTAGAGGGACACTCGACGGAACCGGGGAGCTGTTTTTT.

This chain joins TRBV19 and TRBJ1-6, with a possible D match to TRBD1 (6 bases). V lost 5 bases, J lost 9 bases, and 11 bases lay in between. Germline V gene data show CDR1 as LNHDA and CDR2 as SQIVND (reference sequence). This CDR3 is 13 amino acids long. CDR3: CASSDRPGSPLHF. In nucleotides, the CDR3 is TGTGCCAGTAGTGACAGGCCGGGTTCACCCCTCCACTTT.

This clone was counted between two and nine times. The rearrangement uses TRBV21-1 and TRBJ1-6. TRBV21-1 has pseudogene status. The CDR3 length is 16 residues. The CDR3 coding sequence is TGTGCCAGCAGCAAAGTGGAGGGAACTGTGAATTCACCCCTCCACTTT. Translated: CASSKVEGTVNSPLHF.

This chain joins TRBV6-5 and TRBJ1-2; D might be TRBD1 (6 bases). CDR3 size: 13 residues. V lost 2 bases, J lost 4 bases, and 8 bases lay in between. Germline loops: CDR1 MNHEY, CDR2 SVGAGI. The CDR3 nucleotides read TGTGCCAGCAGTTACGGCAGGGGCTATGGCTACACCTTC. Its protein product is CASSYGRGYGYTF.

This clone was observed a few times. The chain carries TRBV7-9 and TRBJ2-3; 13 bases match TRBD2. Germline lookup yields CDR1 SEHNR and CDR2 FQNEAQ (reference sequence). The CDR3 is 16 residues long. Trimming took 4 bases from V and 4 from J; bases not matched to a gene: 5. CDR3 bases: TGTGCCAGCAGCTCCGGACTAGCGGGGGCTTCAGATACGCAGTATTTT. It is translated as CASSSGLAGASDTQYF.

This clone was picked up many times. The chain joins TRBV24-1 to TRBJ2-5, with 8 bases lining up with TRBD1. The germline V gene has CDR1 KGHDR and CDR2 SFDVKD. There are 16 residues in the CDR3. V gave up 4 bases and J gave up 4 bases; unmatched junction bases: 10. The CDR3, as DNA: TGTGCCACCAGTGACCCACACGGACAGGGCGGAGAGACCCAGTACTTC. This codes for CATSDPHGQGGETQYF.

This clone is a singleton in its sample. This chain uses TRBV6-4 with TRBJ2-6, with D hard to call. The germline V and J ends were trimmed by 5 bases and 0 bases, with 8 bases remaining between them. CDR1 and CDR2 (germline): MRHNA, SNTAGT. This CDR3 region has 15 residues. CDR3 nucleotide sequence: TGTGCCAGCAGTTACGACTTCTCTGGGGCCAACGTCCTGACTTTC. Protein product: CASSYDFSGANVLTF.

This clone showed up just a few times. This rearrangement joins TRBV10-2 to TRBJ1-1; D uncertain. Germline values: CDR1 WSHSY, CDR2 SAAADI. V was clipped by 7 bases and J by 4 bases, with 16 bases between them. The CDR3 has 14 residues. The CDR3 protein is CASNEATEGTEAFF. In DNA, the CDR3 is TGCGCCAGCAACGAGGCTACCGAGGGCACTGAAGCTTTCTTT.

The rearrangement joins TRBV7-9 to TRBJ2-6; a weak D match, TRBD1 (5 bases). The CDR3 is 11 residues long. Germline-derived CDR1 and CDR2 are SEHNR and FQNEAQ (reference sequence). The V end lost 3 bases, the J end lost 19 bases, and 13 bases lay between the germline ends. CDR3 protein: CASSLGPGPTF. CDR3 sequence (DNA): TGTGCCAGCAGCTTGGGGCCAGGCCCCACTTTC.

The V call is TRBV6-6, the J call TRBJ1-5; 7 nucleotides align to TRBD1. The germline gives CDR1 MNHNY, CDR2 SVGAGI (reference sequence). J was trimmed by 6 bases and V by 5 bases; bases with no gene match: 10. CDR3 length: 15 residues. The CDR3 loop is CASSTPTGDGQPQHF. The CDR3 DNA sequence: TGTGCCAGCAGTACCCCAACAGGGGATGGTCAGCCCCAGCATTTT.

The genes are TRBV7-8 and TRBJ1-2; D gene uncertain. This CDR3 region has 13 residues. Germline CDR1 reads SGHVS; CDR2 reads FQNEAQ. Trimming cost V 5 bases and J 8 bases, with 15 bases left between them. CDR3 DNA sequence: TGTGCCAGCAGCCGAGAGTACAGTTCCGGCTACACCTTC. This translates into CASSREYSSGYTF.

This chain links TRBV7-3 with TRBJ2-2; possibly TRBD1 for D (6 bases). Trimming stripped 5 bases from V and 1 base from J, with 14 bases between. Germline assignment: CDR1 SGHTA and CDR2 FQGTGA. The length of the CDR3 is 16 residues. The CDR3: CASSVRTALNTGELFF. In DNA form, the CDR3 reads TGTGCCAGCAGCGTGAGGACAGCCCTGAACACCGGGGAGCTGTTTTTT.